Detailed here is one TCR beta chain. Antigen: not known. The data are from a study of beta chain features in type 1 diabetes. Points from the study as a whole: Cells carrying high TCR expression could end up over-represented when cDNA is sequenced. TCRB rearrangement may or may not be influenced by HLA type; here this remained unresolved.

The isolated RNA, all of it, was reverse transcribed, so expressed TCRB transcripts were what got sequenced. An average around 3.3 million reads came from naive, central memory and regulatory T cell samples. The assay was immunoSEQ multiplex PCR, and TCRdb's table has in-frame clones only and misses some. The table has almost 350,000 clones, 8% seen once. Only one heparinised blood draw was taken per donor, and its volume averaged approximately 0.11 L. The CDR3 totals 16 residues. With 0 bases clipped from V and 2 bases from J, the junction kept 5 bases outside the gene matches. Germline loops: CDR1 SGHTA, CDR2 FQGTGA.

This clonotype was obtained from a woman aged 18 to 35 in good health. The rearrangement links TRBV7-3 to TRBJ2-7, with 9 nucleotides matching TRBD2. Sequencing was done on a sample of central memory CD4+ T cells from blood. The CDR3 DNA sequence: TGTGCCAGCAGCTTAACGGGCGGGAGGGCCGCCTACGAGCAGTACTTC. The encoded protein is CASSLTGGRAAYEQYF.